These 29 T cell receptor beta chains came from one sample sequenced in a study of shared clonotypes between healthy human individuals. TCRdb's table, derived via immunoSEQ multiplex PCR, lists solely in-frame clones and lacks some. The sample holds about 700,000 clones, around two thirds seen once. The sequenced sample was memory CD4+ T cells sorted from blood. Subset indicated: CD45RA-negative fraction. All receptors derive from a woman aged 25-40 years in good health.

This rearrangement joins TRBV27 to TRBJ2-7, with D perhaps TRBD1 or TRBD2 (5 bases each). The CDR3 extends over 14 amino acids. CDR1 is MNHEY and CDR2 is SMNVEV in the germline V gene (reference sequence). V was trimmed by 0 bases and J by 5 bases, leaving 11 bases between them. The CDR3 reads CASSLSRGANEQYF. CDR3 coding DNA: TGTGCCAGCAGTTTATCTCGAGGGGCCAACGAGCAGTACTTC.

This clone was seen only a few times. Other nucleotide sequences in the sample specify the same CDR3. The CDR3 spells CASSRDREETQYF. DNA of the CDR3: TGTGCCAGCAGTCGGGACAGGGAAGAGACCCAGTACTTC. V gene TRBV7-7 combines with J gene TRBJ2-5, with TRBD1 matching over 9 bases. V shed 6 bases, J shed 3 bases, and the junction held 2 bases outside the gene matches. This CDR3 comprises 13 residues. Germline CDR1 and CDR2: SSHAT and FNYEAQ (reference sequence).

The V and J genes are TRBV6-5 and TRBJ2-7, with 7 bases aligning to TRBD2. Per germline, CDR1 MNHEY and CDR2 SVGAGI. The CDR3 spans 11 residues. Unmatched junction bases numbered 1, after V lost 4 bases and J lost 7 bases. The CDR3 protein is CASSWGGEQYF. CDR3 sequence (DNA): TGTGCCAGCAGTTGGGGGGGGGAGCAGTACTTC.

V gene TRBV4-2 combines with J gene TRBJ1-1; a possible D gene is TRBD1 (6 bases). Trimming took off 1 base at V and 0 bases at J, with 15 bases between the two ends. Germline CDR1 reads LGHNA; CDR2 reads YNFKEQ. The CDR3 is 17 amino acids. CDR3 bases: TGTGCCAGCAGCCAAGGCCGCGGGGGGGCTCTGAACACTGAAGCTTTCTTT. Protein product: CASSQGRGGALNTEAFF.

The chain recombines TRBV5-5 with TRBJ2-1; 9 bases map to TRBD1. CDR1 and CDR2 (germline): SGHKS, YYEKEE (reference sequence). This CDR3 contains 15 residues. Trimming removed 4 bases from V and 1 base from J; junction bases left unmatched: 3. The DNA for the CDR3 is TGTGCCAGCAGCCTCGGACAGGGGTCCTACAATGAGCAGTTCTTC. Protein product: CASSLGQGSYNEQFF. The full variable domain, completed using reference TRBV5-5 and TRBJ2-1, is DAGVTQSPTHLIKTRGQQVTLRCSPISGHKSVSWYQQVLGQGPQFIFQYYEKEERGRGNFPDRFSARQFPNYSSELNVNALLLGDSALYLCASSLGQGSYNEQFFGPGTRLTVL.

The chain couples TRBV5-4 to TRBJ2-5; tentatively, D is TRBD1 (5 bases). Trimming took off 3 bases at V and 5 bases at J, with 14 bases between the two ends. The germline gives CDR1 SGHNT, CDR2 YYREEE (reference sequence). The CDR3 spans 14 residues. CDR3 nucleotide sequence: TGTGCCAGCAGCTCTACGGCAGGGTGGGAGACCCAGTACTTC. Amino acids: CASSSTAGWETQYF.

The J gene is TRBJ2-7, the V gene TRBV19; TRBD2 matches 9 bases. Trimming removed 10 bases from V and 6 bases from J; junction bases left unmatched: 10. This CDR3 has 13 amino acids. The germline V gene encodes CDR1 LNHDA and CDR2 SQIVND (reference sequence). The CDR3 region has the DNA TGTGCCACTCCCGGCGGGAGGGTATCCGAGCAGTACTTC. As protein: CATPGGRVSEQYF.

The sample holds a few counts of this clone. CDR3 bases: TGTGCCAGCAGTTACCAGGACAGGGGGCGAATCGACCAGTACTTC. It translates to CASSYQDRGRIDQYF. The V gene is TRBV6-5, the J gene TRBJ2-5, with 11 bases identical to TRBD1. From germline, CDR1 is MNHEY and CDR2 SVGAGI. V was clipped by 2 bases and J by 10 bases; unmatched bases: 9. This CDR3 is 15 amino acids long.

The chain uses TRBV6-5 and TRBJ2-7, with D perhaps matching TRBD2 (6 bases). The length of the CDR3 is 12 residues. Germline V CDR1 and CDR2: MNHEY, SVGAGI. Trimming stripped 8 bases from V and 3 bases from J, with 11 bases between. The CDR3 coding sequence is TGTGCCAGCCGCGGGGCCATCTACGAGCAGTACTTC. It is translated as CASRGAIYEQYF.

The chain recombines TRBV19 with TRBJ2-1; D perhaps matches TRBD1 (6 bases). Trimming left V 9 bases short and J 5 bases short, with 23 bases between. The CDR3 is 16 amino acids. Germline V gives CDR1 LNHDA, CDR2 SQIVND (reference sequence). DNA for the CDR3: TGTGCCAGCACAGGGATTACGAATATAGAACACAATGAGCAGTTCTTC. It codes for CASTGITNIEHNEQFF.

The J gene is TRBJ2-7, the V gene TRBV28; D is possibly TRBD1 (6 bases). V lost 5 bases to trimming and J lost 6 bases, with 17 bases between them. Germline V CDR1 and CDR2: MDHEN, SYDVKM. The CDR3 sequence is 14 residues long. CDR3 residues: CASSPVRGWVEQYF. The CDR3 coding sequence is TGTGCCAGCAGTCCGGTCAGGGGTTGGGTCGAGCAGTACTTC.

The CDR3 is CAATGTSGTGEQFF. The CDR3 DNA is TGTGCCGCCACCGGGACTAGCGGGACTGGTGAGCAGTTCTTC. J is TRBJ2-1 and V is TRBV6-5; 13 bases are shared with TRBD2. V lost 11 bases, J lost 9 bases, and 10 bases stayed unmatched. Germline V gene data show CDR1 as MNHEY and CDR2 as SVGAGI. There are 14 residues in the CDR3.

In its sample, this clone was seen a few times. CDR3 coding DNA: TGTGCCAGCAGTTCCCCCTTTCAGAACACCGGGGAGCTGTTTTTT. Translation gives CASSSPFQNTGELFF. The chain is built from TRBV28 and TRBJ2-2, with D uncertain. Germline V lookup: CDR1 MDHEN, CDR2 SYDVKM. This CDR3 has 15 residues. V lost 4 bases and J 1 base, leaving 10 bases between the germline ends.

The chain recombines TRBV18 with TRBJ1-1, with a possible D match to TRBD1 (6 bases). The length of the CDR3 is 13 residues. Deletions cut 6 bases from V and 4 bases from J, with 12 bases between. Germline CDR1 is KGHSH and CDR2 is LQKENI. This CDR3 is CASSGGSVTEAFF. The CDR3 nucleotides are TGTGCCAGCTCGGGGGGCTCGGTCACTGAAGCTTTCTTT.

The count of this clone is one. At the DNA level, this CDR3 is encoded by other sequences in the same sample as well. The chain combines TRBV14 with TRBJ2-5; D is tentatively TRBD1 or TRBD2 (5 bases each). CDR1 and CDR2 from the germline V gene are SGHDN and FVKESK. The CDR3 spans 12 residues. The V end was cut by 3 bases, the J end by 4 bases, with 6 bases between. This CDR3 is CASSQGRETQYF. The CDR3 DNA is TGTGCCAGCAGCCAGGGACGAGAGACCCAGTACTTC. Supplemented by reference TRBV14 and TRBJ2-5, the full variable domain reads EAGVTQFPSHSVIEKGQTVTLRCDPISGHDNLYWYRRVMGKEIKFLLHFVKESKQDESGMPNNRFLAERTGGTYSTLKVQPAELEDSGVYFCASSQGRETQYFGPGTRLLVL.

This sequence joins TRBV19 and TRBJ1-3; D gene uncertain. CDR3 length equals 15 residues. Germline V gene data show CDR1 as LNHDA and CDR2 as SQIVND (reference sequence). V was trimmed by 7 bases and J by 0 bases, leaving 13 bases between them. The chain's CDR3 is CASIPDWNSGNTIYF. For the CDR3, the DNA is TGTGCCAGTATCCCGGACTGGAACTCTGGAAACACCATATATTTT.

There are a few counts of this clone. The chain is built from TRBV4-1 and TRBJ1-4, with unresolved D. The CDR3 covers 15 residues. Germline V CDR1 and CDR2: MGHRA, YSYEKL. The CDR3 here is CAAAKAAATNEKLFF. The DNA of the CDR3 is TGCGCAGCAGCCAAGGCGGCAGCCACTAATGAAAAACTGTTTTTT.

The CDR3 sequence: CASSLWGRADTQYF. CDR3 DNA: TGTGCCAGCAGCTTATGGGGGAGAGCAGATACGCAGTATTTT. The J gene is TRBJ2-3, the V gene TRBV7-2; D is perhaps TRBD1 or TRBD2 (5 bases each). The CDR3 consists of 14 residues. Germline CDR1 SGHTA, CDR2 FQGNSA. Trimming took 2 bases from V and 4 from J, leaving 10 bases between them.

The chain couples TRBV14 to TRBJ1-2; no clear D gene. V gave up 1 base and J gave up 0 bases, with 6 bases separating them. Germline CDR1 SGHDN, CDR2 FVKESK. This CDR3 is 14 amino acids long. This chain's CDR3 is CASSQGWTNYGYTF. As DNA, the CDR3 is TGTGCCAGCAGCCAAGGCTGGACTAACTATGGCTACACCTTC.

This clone showed up many times. The J gene is TRBJ2-3, the V gene TRBV7-3; D assignment may be TRBD1 or TRBD2 (5 bases each). CDR3 length: 12 amino acids. V lost 2 bases and J lost 8, with 8 bases in between. CDR1 is SGHTA and CDR2 is FQGTGA in the germline V gene. The CDR3 sequence: CASSLYGGTQYF. CDR3 nucleotide sequence: TGTGCCAGCAGCTTATATGGGGGTACGCAGTATTTT.

This clone was counted between two and nine times. This CDR3 is also generated by other DNA sequences in the sample. The J gene is TRBJ1-5, the V gene TRBV2; 9 positions agree with TRBD1. In germline, CDR1 is SNHLY, CDR2 FYNNEI. The CDR3 has 13 residues. Unmatched junction bases numbered 1, after V lost 6 bases and J lost 4 bases. CDR3 sequence: CASRGTGNQPQHF. CDR3 in DNA: TGTGCCAGCAGAGGGACAGGGAATCAGCCCCAGCATTTT. Supplemented by reference TRBV2 and TRBJ1-5, the full variable domain reads EPEVTQTPSHQVTQMGQEVILRCVPISNHLYFYWYRQILGQKVEFLVSFYNNEISEKSEIFDDQFSVERPDGSNFTLKIRSTKLEDSAMYFCASRGTGNQPQHFGDGTRLSIL.

The CDR3 DNA sequence: TGTGCCAGCAGATCCAATAGCAATCAGCCCCAGCATTTT. This translates into CASRSNSNQPQHF. This chain connects TRBV6-6 to TRBJ1-5; D not resolved. The V gene's germline CDR1 is MNHNY and CDR2 SVGAGI (reference sequence). This CDR3 contains 13 residues. V dropped 6 bases and J dropped 0 bases, with 6 bases sitting between them.

This chain's CDR3 is CASSINGQTRGEQYF. CDR3 nucleotides: TGTGCCAGTAGTATAAACGGTCAAACGAGGGGCGAGCAGTACTTC. V gene TRBV19 combines with J gene TRBJ2-7; perhaps D is TRBD1 or TRBD2 (5 bases each). This CDR3 region has 15 residues. V dropped 2 bases and J dropped 6 bases, with 17 bases sitting between them. Germline CDR1 LNHDA, CDR2 SQIVND (reference sequence).

The CDR3 spells CASSLASHSGSPHEQYF. The CDR3 region has the DNA TGTGCCAGCAGCTTAGCCTCACATAGCGGGAGTCCCCACGAGCAGTACTTC. V usage is TRBV13 and J usage is TRBJ2-7; 9 bases agree with TRBD2. CDR1 and CDR2 from the germline V gene are PRHDT and FYEKMQ (reference sequence). The CDR3 extends over 17 amino acids. The trim removed 1 base at V and 5 bases at J, leaving 12 bases unmatched.

This clone was observed at least ten times. The chain links TRBV6-5 to TRBJ1-1; TRBD1 is a possible D gene (5 bases). Trimming pared 2 bases from V and 6 bases from J, leaving 16 bases between. In germline, CDR1 is MNHEY, CDR2 SVGAGI. This CDR3 region has 15 residues. The CDR3 bases are TGTGCCAGCAGTTACCCGGGGACCCGGCTGGCTGAAGCTTTCTTT. Amino acid sequence: CASSYPGTRLAEAFF.

This clone came up once. The V call is TRBV19, the J call TRBJ2-7, with a possible D match to TRBD2 (6 bases). Deletions cut 6 bases from V and 3 bases from J, with 21 bases between. The germline CDR1 and CDR2 sequences are LNHDA and SQIVND (reference sequence). This CDR3 has 16 residues. In DNA, the CDR3 is TGTGCCAGTAGCCTAGAGACCGGGACTTCTAACTACGAGCAGTACTTC. Protein product: CASSLETGTSNYEQYF.

The chain uses TRBV11-2 and TRBJ2-4; 9 nucleotides align to TRBD2. The J segment lost 7 bases and the V segment lost 4 bases, leaving 8 bases of the junction unmatched. In germline, CDR1 is SGHAT, CDR2 FQNNGV. The CDR3 has 15 residues. CDR3: CASSSIAGVMNIQYF. The CDR3, as DNA: TGTGCCAGCAGCTCCATAGCGGGAGTTATGAACATTCAGTACTTC. Complete variable domain (other parts from reference TRBV11-2 and TRBJ2-4): EAGVAQSPRYKIIEKRQSVAFWCNPISGHATLYWYQQILGQGPKLLIQFQNNGVVDDSQLPKDRFSAERLKGVDSTLKIQPAKLEDSAVYLCASSSIAGVMNIQYFGAGTRLSVL.

The chain combines TRBV28 with TRBJ1-2, with D possibly being TRBD1 (5 bases). V was clipped by 4 bases and J by 0 bases, with 15 bases between them. The CDR3 extends over 16 amino acids. CDR1 is MDHEN and CDR2 is SYDVKM in the germline V gene. The CDR3 is CASSSPTTVANYGYTF. The DNA of the CDR3 is TGTGCCAGCAGTTCCCCGACGACAGTGGCTAACTATGGCTACACCTTC.

The chain joins TRBV5-1 to TRBJ2-5; D is possibly TRBD1 or TRBD2 (5 bases each). CDR3 length: 16 amino acids. V lost 0 bases and J 4 bases, leaving 16 bases between the germline ends. Germline V gives CDR1 SGHRS, CDR2 YFSETQ. CDR3 sequence reads: CASSLGGDAAPETQYF. In DNA form, the CDR3 reads TGCGCCAGCAGCTTGGGAGGGGACGCAGCCCCAGAGACCCAGTACTTC.